The next 25 T cell receptor beta chains were all read from a single sample in a study of T cell changes during pregnancy in multiple sclerosis. Assay: immunoSEQ multiplex PCR; the TCRdb copy retains only in-frame clones and omits some. The data hold about 70,000 clones, with about 91% observed a single time. The material was peripheral blood, obtained after pregnancy. All receptors come from a female donor with multiple sclerosis, enrolled in a pregnancy study.

The chain recombines TRBV5-6 with TRBJ1-1, with TRBD1 identical over 10 bases. In germline, CDR1 is SGHDT, CDR2 YYEEEE. V trimming: 3 bases; J trimming: 3 bases; junction bases outside the gene matches: 5. This CDR3 comprises 15 residues. CDR3 nucleotides: TGTGCCAGCAGCTGGAGGGACAGGGGATACACTGAAGCTTTCTTT. Translating it yields CASSWRDRGYTEAFF.

The chain has TRBV19 and TRBJ1-2; perhaps TRBD1 as D (5 bases). Trimming removed 6 bases from V and 4 bases from J, with 12 bases in between. The CDR3 is 13 residues long. Looked up from germline, CDR1 is LNHDA and CDR2 is SQIVND (reference sequence). The CDR3 sequence: CASRSLDIYGYTF. The CDR3 DNA reads as TGTGCCAGTAGAAGCCTGGACATCTATGGCTACACCTTC.

This sequence joins TRBV30 and TRBJ1-5; D is undetermined. Trimming took off 1 base at V and 7 bases at J, with 11 bases between the two ends. CDR3 length: 13 residues. Per the germline V gene, CDR1 is GTSNPN and CDR2 is SVGIG (reference sequence). CDR3 sequence reads: CAWSDEGIQPQHF. The DNA for the CDR3 is TGTGCCTGGAGTGACGAGGGTATCCAGCCCCAGCATTTT.

The genes are TRBV9 and TRBJ2-5, with 15 bases fitting TRBD2. Germline CDR1 is SGDLS and CDR2 is YYNGEE. The CDR3 runs to 15 residues. Unmatched junction bases numbered 1, after V lost 3 bases and J lost 4 bases. The CDR3 nucleotides read TGTGCCAGCAGCGCGGGACTAGCGGGAGGAGAGACCCAGTACTTC. Amino acids: CASSAGLAGGETQYF.

This sequence joins TRBV29-1 and TRBJ2-1, with 10 bases fitting TRBD1. Germline-derived CDR1 and CDR2 are SQVTM and ANQGSEA. Unmatched junction bases numbered 11, after V lost 4 bases and J lost 8 bases. The CDR3 loop spans 15 amino acids. The CDR3 reads CSVGLAGTGVHEQFF. Written as DNA, the CDR3 is TGCAGCGTTGGTCTAGCCGGGACAGGGGTGCATGAGCAGTTCTTC.

J is TRBJ1-2 and V is TRBV30; perhaps TRBD1 as D (5 bases). The V gene's germline CDR1 is GTSNPN and CDR2 SVGIG (reference sequence). CDR3 length: 11 amino acids. V dropped 7 bases and J dropped 11 bases, with 17 bases sitting between them. CDR3 residues: CASNPGGEYTF. The CDR3 DNA is TGTGCCTCAAACCCGGGGGGAGAATACACCTTC.

The CDR3 coding sequence is TGTGCCACCTCCGTAGGAGGGAACACTGAAGCTTTCTTT. Protein sequence: CATSVGGNTEAFF. The gene calls are TRBV27 and TRBJ1-1; unclear D gene. This CDR3 contains 13 residues. Trimming stripped 10 bases from V and 1 base from J, with 13 bases between. Germline CDR1 is MNHEY and CDR2 is SMNVEV (reference sequence).

This clone was observed a few times. The rearrangement uses TRBV2 and TRBJ1-2; TRBD1 agrees at 7 bases. J was trimmed by 5 bases and V by 4 bases; bases with no gene match: 1. This CDR3 contains 12 residues. Germline V gene sequence: CDR1 SNHLY, CDR2 FYNNEI. The DNA for the CDR3 is TGTGCCAGCAGTGGACAGGGTTATGGCTACACCTTC. Translating it yields CASSGQGYGYTF.

The rearrangement joins TRBV5-4 to TRBJ2-7, with 7 nucleotides matching TRBD2. V trimming: 5 bases; J trimming: 4 bases; junction bases outside the gene matches: 9. Germline V CDR1 and CDR2: SGHNT, YYREEE (reference sequence). The CDR3 runs 14 residues. The CDR3 region has the DNA TGTGCCAGCAGTCTGGGCGGGAGTCGGTACGAGCAGTACTTC. Translated: CASSLGGSRYEQYF. Together with reference TRBV5-4 and TRBJ2-7, the CDR3 gives the full variable domain: ETGVTQSPTHLIKTRGQQVTLRCSSQSGHNTVSWYQQALGQGPQFIFQYYREEENGRGNFPPRFSGLQFPNYSSELNVNALELDDSALYLCASSLGGSRYEQYFGPGTRLTVT.

Only a few counts were recorded for this clone. The chain's CDR3 is CASILTGSTEAFF. The CDR3 nucleotides are TGTGCCAGCATCTTGACAGGGAGCACTGAAGCTTTCTTT. V usage is TRBV2 and J usage is TRBJ1-1; 7 positions agree with TRBD1. Germline V gives CDR1 SNHLY, CDR2 FYNNEI. V dropped 7 bases and J dropped 4; count of bases not matched to a gene: 6. This CDR3 has 13 residues.

This sequence joins TRBV6-1 and TRBJ2-3; no firm D call. Per the germline V gene, CDR1 is MNHNS and CDR2 is SASEGT. V lost 6 bases to trimming and J lost 2 bases, with 15 bases between them. There are 15 residues in the CDR3. The chain's CDR3 is CASRVDGWVTDTQYF. The CDR3 bases are TGTGCCAGCAGGGTAGACGGGTGGGTCACAGATACGCAGTATTTT.

The V call is TRBV30, the J call TRBJ2-6, with 9 bases lining up with TRBD1. Germline V gene lookup returns CDR1 GTSNPN and CDR2 SVGIG (reference sequence). The CDR3 spans 17 residues. The trim removed 4 bases at V and 1 base at J, leaving 8 bases unmatched. The CDR3 is CAWNRDRALSGANVLTF. The CDR3 bases are TGTGCCTGGAACCGGGACAGGGCTTTGTCTGGGGCCAACGTCCTGACTTTC.

V gene TRBV29-1 combines with J gene TRBJ2-7; 8 bases line up with TRBD2. Looked up from germline, CDR1 is SQVTM and CDR2 is ANQGSEA. This CDR3 has 11 residues. V was clipped by 6 bases and J by 6 bases; unmatched bases: 4. CDR3 amino acids: CSVGSGVEQYF. Here the CDR3 DNA reads TGCAGCGTCGGTAGCGGGGTCGAGCAGTACTTC.

The chain is built from TRBV7-2 and TRBJ2-1; unclear D gene. The CDR3 sequence is 13 residues long. CDR1 and CDR2 from the germline V gene are SGHTA and FQGNSA. Deletions cut 1 base from V and 6 bases from J, with 7 bases between. CDR3 in amino acids: CASSLVPLNEQFF. Here the CDR3 DNA reads TGTGCCAGCAGCTTAGTTCCCCTCAATGAGCAGTTCTTC.

This clone was picked up one time. The chain has TRBV18 and TRBJ2-7, with a tentative D call TRBD1 (6 bases). The length of the CDR3 is 14 residues. CDR1 and CDR2 from the germline V gene are KGHSH and LQKENI. The V end lost 6 bases, the J end lost 0 bases, and 12 bases lay between the germline ends. The CDR3 sequence: CASSPQGTSYEQYF. The CDR3 DNA sequence: TGTGCCAGCTCTCCCCAGGGGACCTCCTACGAGCAGTACTTC.

This clone showed up just once. The chain employs TRBV4-1 and TRBJ2-3; D may be TRBD1 (5 bases). V lost 1 base and J 3 bases, leaving 11 bases between the germline ends. The CDR3 contains 15 residues. Germline V lookup: CDR1 MGHRA, CDR2 YSYEKL. The CDR3 DNA reads as TGCGCCAGCAGCCAAGTCTACCAGGGTACAGATACGCAGTATTTT. Amino acid sequence: CASSQVYQGTDTQYF.

V gene TRBV7-2 combines with J gene TRBJ1-4, with D uncertain. V lost 1 base, J lost 0 bases, and 12 bases lay in between. This CDR3 contains 17 residues. CDR1 is SGHTA, CDR2 FQGNSA, per germline. CDR3 sequence: CASSLVPGPATNEKLFF. CDR3 bases: TGTGCCAGCAGCTTAGTTCCTGGGCCCGCAACTAATGAAAAACTGTTTTTT.

The V gene is TRBV11-2, the J gene TRBJ2-7, with D tentatively TRBD1 (5 bases). Germline-derived CDR1 and CDR2 are SGHAT and FQNNGV. V lost 5 bases to trimming and J lost 2 bases, with 13 bases between them. This CDR3 has 14 amino acids. CDR3 sequence (DNA): TGTGCCAGCAGCGCCCCCTGGGGCCCCTACGAGCAGTACTTC. Amino acids: CASSAPWGPYEQYF.

The chain has TRBV29-1 and TRBJ1-1, with D perhaps TRBD1 (5 bases). CDR1 is SQVTM, CDR2 ANQGSEA, per germline. The length of the CDR3 is 16 residues. Trimming left V 4 bases short and J 0 bases short, with 18 bases between. Here the CDR3 DNA reads TGCAGCGTTGTGGGTAGGGGAAAGGGGATGAACACTGAAGCTTTCTTT. Translating it yields CSVVGRGKGMNTEAFF.

The CDR3 is CASSLATGGTGNTIYF. The CDR3, as DNA: TGTGCCAGCAGCTTAGCTACAGGGGGCACTGGAAACACCATATATTTT. This rearrangement joins TRBV7-6 to TRBJ1-3; 9 positions agree with TRBD1. The length of the CDR3 is 16 residues. CDR1 and CDR2 from the germline V gene are SGHVS and FNYEAQ. The ends lost 0 bases at V and 2 bases at J; junction bases unmatched: 2.

J is TRBJ2-1 and V is TRBV19; 7 bases map to TRBD1. V lost 1 base, J lost 3 bases, and 0 bases stayed unmatched. Germline V gene data show CDR1 as LNHDA and CDR2 as SQIVND (reference sequence). This CDR3 is 14 amino acids long. CDR3 residues: CASSIGDSYNEQFF. CDR3 DNA: TGTGCCAGTAGTATAGGGGACAGCTACAATGAGCAGTTCTTC.

The J gene is TRBJ2-1, the V gene TRBV18; D gene ambiguous. CDR3 size: 13 residues. V was pared by 3 bases and J by 1 base, with 4 bases between. Per germline, CDR1 KGHSH and CDR2 LQKENI. CDR3 residues: CASSPASYNEQFF. CDR3 nucleotides: TGTGCCAGCTCACCGGCTTCCTACAATGAGCAGTTCTTC. Complete variable domain (other parts from reference TRBV18 and TRBJ2-1): NAGVMQNPRHLVRRRGQEARLRCSPMKGHSHVYWYRQLPEEGLKFMVYLQKENIIDESGMPKERFSAEFPKEGPSILRIQQVVRGDSAAYFCASSPASYNEQFFGPGTRLTVL.

The V call is TRBV7-3, the J call TRBJ2-6; tentatively, D is TRBD1 (6 bases). Germline-derived CDR1 and CDR2 are SGHTA and FQGTGA. The CDR3 extends over 15 amino acids. Trimming shortened V by 3 bases and J by 2 bases, and 8 bases separated the two germline ends. The DNA for the CDR3 is TGTGCCAGCAGCTTCGCAGGGGCTGGGGCCAACGTCCTGACTTTC. It encodes CASSFAGAGANVLTF.

V gene TRBV4-3 combines with J gene TRBJ1-3; TRBD1 aligns across 7 bases. CDR3 length: 16 residues. Trimming took 3 bases from V and 2 from J; bases not matched to a gene: 7. CDR1 is LGHNA and CDR2 is YSLEER in the germline V gene. CDR3 amino acids: CASSHVARGTGNTIYF. Written as DNA, the CDR3 is TGCGCCAGCAGCCATGTCGCCAGGGGGACTGGAAACACCATATATTTT.

The rearrangement joins TRBV28 to TRBJ2-1, with a tentative D call TRBD2 (6 bases). The CDR3 is 17 amino acids. Germline CDR1 is MDHEN and CDR2 is SYDVKM. The V end lost 2 bases, the J end lost 6 bases, and 20 bases lay between the germline ends. The CDR3, as DNA: TGTGCCAGCAGTTTAGAGGGAGGAGGTAATACTGGCAATGAGCAGTTCTTC. Amino acid sequence: CASSLEGGGNTGNEQFF.